The 12 T cell receptor beta chains presented below share a single source sample, sequenced in a study of blood T cell repertoires in COVID-19. Sequenced by immunoSEQ multiplex PCR; TCRdb stores in-frame clones only, minus some. The profile shows 15,000 or so clones, around 78% of them singletons. Sequencing input: peripheral blood. The receptors come from a man between 35 and 55 years old with active or convalescent COVID-19.

V and J are TRBV28 and TRBJ1-1; possibly TRBD1 for D (5 bases). Per germline, CDR1 MDHEN and CDR2 SYDVKM. The length of the CDR3 is 15 residues. V was shortened by 4 bases and J by 5 bases, with 17 bases between the two germline ends. The CDR3 bases are TGTGCCAGCAGTTCCCCAGGGTCGTTGGGGACTGAAGCTTTCTTT. It is translated as CASSSPGSLGTEAFF.

This clone has just one count. The rearrangement uses TRBV5-6 and TRBJ1-1; 9 bases match TRBD1. Germline V gene sequence: CDR1 SGHDT, CDR2 YYEEEE. This CDR3 spans 14 amino acids. V was pared by 0 bases and J by 6 bases, with 3 bases of the junction left unmatched. Here the CDR3 reads CASSLGQGGSEAFF. The CDR3 nucleotides are TGTGCCAGCAGCTTGGGACAGGGGGGTTCTGAAGCTTTCTTT.

The rearrangement joins TRBV5-1 to TRBJ2-3; no firm D call. Trimming removed 7 bases from V and 4 bases from J, with 13 bases in between. CDR1 and CDR2 (germline): SGHRS, YFSETQ. The CDR3 totals 13 residues. CDR3: CASSPPSADTQYF. As DNA, the CDR3 is TGCGCCAGCTCCCCCCCTTCCGCAGATACGCAGTATTTT.

This CDR3 reads CSVSDSNFYEQYF. DNA for the CDR3: TGCAGCGTTTCCGACAGCAACTTCTACGAGCAGTACTTC. The chain couples TRBV29-1 to TRBJ2-7, with D possibly TRBD1 on 5 matching bases. Trimming took off 5 bases at V and 3 bases at J, with 14 bases between the two ends. Looked up from germline, CDR1 is SQVTM and CDR2 is ANQGSEA. The CDR3 extends over 13 amino acids.

This chain links TRBV7-7 with TRBJ2-2, with 8 bases matching TRBD1. CDR3 size: 15 residues. The trim removed 5 bases at V and 5 bases at J, leaving 7 bases unmatched. From germline, CDR1 is SSHAT and CDR2 FNYEAQ (reference sequence). The CDR3 DNA reads TGTGCCAGCAGCCCGATGACAGGGGAGACCGGGGAGCTGTTTTTT. Its translation: CASSPMTGETGELFF.

DNA of the CDR3: TGTGCCAGCAGCCAAGCGTCGTCCGAGCAGTACTTC. It translates to CASSQASSEQYF. The genes are TRBV3-1 (or the pseudogene TRBV3-2) and TRBJ2-7; no definite D call. CDR1 is LGHDT and CDR2 is YNNKEL in the germline V gene (reference sequence). This CDR3 has 12 amino acids. V shed 1 base and J shed 6 bases, with 7 bases lying between them.

CDR3 in DNA: TGTGCCAGCAGTTACTCGCTGGGGCGCGGCACAGATACGCAGTATTTT. It is translated as CASSYSLGRGTDTQYF. The rearrangement joins TRBV6-5 to TRBJ2-3; D may be TRBD1 (5 bases). V lost 0 bases and J 1 base, leaving 11 bases between the germline ends. The CDR3 is 16 residues long. CDR1 and CDR2 from the germline V gene are MNHEY and SVGAGI.

V usage is TRBV29-1 and J usage is TRBJ1-6; possibly TRBD1 for D (5 bases). The germline V gene has CDR1 SQVTM and CDR2 ANQGSEA. This CDR3 has 15 amino acids. V was trimmed by 4 bases and J by 9 bases, leaving 19 bases between them. This CDR3 is CSVGGGDGDSSPLHF. The CDR3 DNA sequence: TGCAGCGTTGGAGGCGGGGACGGAGATTCTTCACCCCTCCACTTT.

The table lists this clone with a count of one. The V and J genes are TRBV6-1 and TRBJ1-2; D is ambiguous. The CDR3 has 14 amino acids. Trimming shortened V by 0 bases and J by 2 bases, and 7 bases separated the two germline ends. Germline V lookup: CDR1 MNHNS, CDR2 SASEGT. Here the CDR3 DNA reads TGTGCCAGCAGTGAAGCTAGCAGAAACTATGGCTACACCTTC. It codes for CASSEASRNYGYTF.

The chain uses TRBV6-6 and TRBJ1-1; D remains unclear. Looked up from germline, CDR1 is MNHNY and CDR2 is SVGAGI (reference sequence). V was shortened by 0 bases and J by 10 bases, with 18 bases between the two germline ends. The length of the CDR3 is 15 residues. The CDR3 spells CASSYSGGPHVGAFF. The DNA for the CDR3 is TGTGCCAGCAGTTACTCAGGAGGGCCCCATGTCGGAGCTTTCTTT.

This chain uses TRBV3-1 (or the pseudogene TRBV3-2) with TRBJ2-2, with 7 bases fitting TRBD2. Germline V CDR1 and CDR2: LGHDT, YNNKEL (reference sequence). V was clipped by 4 bases and J by 4 bases; unmatched bases: 6. The CDR3 is made up of 15 amino acids. The CDR3 region is CASSRMTGGTGELFF. Written as DNA, the CDR3 is TGTGCCAGCAGCCGAATGACGGGAGGCACCGGGGAGCTGTTTTTT.

This clone was counted between two and nine times. J is TRBJ2-3 and V is TRBV6-5, with 8 bases aligning to TRBD1. J gave up 4 bases and V 6 bases, and 9 bases lay outside the gene matches. CDR3 length: 15 amino acids. Germline loops: CDR1 MNHEY, CDR2 SVGAGI. CDR3 DNA: TGTGCCAGCAGACCCAGGACAGGGCTGGCAGATACGCAGTATTTT. Its protein product is CASRPRTGLADTQYF.